This T cell receptor (beta chain) was documented in a study of response to subunit inactivated influenza vaccine. Findings and caveats of the study: Authors suggested each seasonal influenza vaccination recruits few new T cells.

Germline V gene lookup returns CDR1 SGHTA and CDR2 FQGNSA. The CDR3 spans 14 residues. Unmatched junction bases numbered 11, after V lost 1 base and J lost 15 bases. This clonotype was seen once. Antigen specificity is unknown. TCRdb analysed the RT-PCR reads with MiXCR anew, one entry per CDR3 protein. The sample consists of some 640,000 distinct CDR3 sequences, about 14% of them appearing once. Sequenced material: PBMCs from blood, taken roughly 2 weeks before vaccination. The TCR originated in a man aged 50 or older who received an inactivated influenza vaccine. The V gene is TRBV7-2, the J gene TRBJ2-1; 8 nucleotides line up with TRBD2. Written as DNA, the CDR3 is TGTGCCAGCAGCTTAGACGGGGGGGACTCGAGGCGGTTCTTC. Protein sequence: CASSLDGGDSRRFF.